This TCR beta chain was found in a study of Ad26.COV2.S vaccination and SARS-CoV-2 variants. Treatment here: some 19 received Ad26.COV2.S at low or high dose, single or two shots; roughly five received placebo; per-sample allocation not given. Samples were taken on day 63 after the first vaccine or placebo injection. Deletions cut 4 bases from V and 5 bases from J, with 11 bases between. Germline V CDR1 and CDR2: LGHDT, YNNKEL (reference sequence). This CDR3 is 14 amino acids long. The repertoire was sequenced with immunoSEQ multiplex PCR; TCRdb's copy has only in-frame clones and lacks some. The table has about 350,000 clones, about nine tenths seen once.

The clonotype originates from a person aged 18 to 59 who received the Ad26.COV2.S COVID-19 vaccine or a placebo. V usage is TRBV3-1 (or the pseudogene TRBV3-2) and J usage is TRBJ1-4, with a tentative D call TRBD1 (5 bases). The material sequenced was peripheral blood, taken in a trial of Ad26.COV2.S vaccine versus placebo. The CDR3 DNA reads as TGTGCCAGCAGCCGACGACAGCAGAATGAAAAACTGTTTTTT. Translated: CASSRRQQNEKLFF.